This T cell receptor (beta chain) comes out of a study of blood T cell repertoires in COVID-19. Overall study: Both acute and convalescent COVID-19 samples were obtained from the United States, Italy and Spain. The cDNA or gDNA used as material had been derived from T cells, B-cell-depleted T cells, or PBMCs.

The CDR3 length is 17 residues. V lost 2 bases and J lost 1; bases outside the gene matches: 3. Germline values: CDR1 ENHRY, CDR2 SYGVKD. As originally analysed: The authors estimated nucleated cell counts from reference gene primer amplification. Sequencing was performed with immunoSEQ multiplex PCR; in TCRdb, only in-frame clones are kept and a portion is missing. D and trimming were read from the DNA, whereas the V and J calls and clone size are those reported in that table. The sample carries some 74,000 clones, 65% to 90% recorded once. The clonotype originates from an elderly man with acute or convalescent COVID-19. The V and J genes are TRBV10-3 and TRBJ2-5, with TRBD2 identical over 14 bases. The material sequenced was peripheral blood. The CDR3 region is CAISEGLAGGRQETQYF. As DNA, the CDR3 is TGTGCCATCAGTGAGGGACTAGCGGGGGGCCGCCAAGAGACCCAGTACTTC.